This TCR beta chain was observed in a study of cytomegalovirus exposure and HLA in healthy donors. Whole-study results and caveats: HLA allele associations emerged for around 16,000 TCR beta sequences in a later analysis, at 0.05 false discovery rate. Earlier results showed most TCR beta V segments being productive about 90% or about 30% of the time.

The CDR3 covers 16 residues. The trim removed 5 bases at V and 4 bases at J, leaving 11 bases unmatched. Germline V gene data show CDR1 as SGHTA and CDR2 as FQGTGA. The count of this clone is one. What it recognizes is unknown. It was with 60 Vbeta and 13 Jbeta primers that the PCR ran. Sequenced by immunoSEQ multiplex PCR; TCRdb stores in-frame clones only, minus some. The sample contains about 190,000 clones, 84% of which appear only once. The receptor was isolated from a boy aged 5-17 years in good health and CMV-seronegative. The rearrangement links TRBV7-3 to TRBJ1-2, with 9 bases identical to TRBD1. Sequenced material: PBMCs. This CDR3 is CASSPLPGQGIYGYTF. CDR3 nucleotides: TGTGCCAGCAGCCCATTGCCGGGACAGGGAATCTATGGCTACACCTTC.